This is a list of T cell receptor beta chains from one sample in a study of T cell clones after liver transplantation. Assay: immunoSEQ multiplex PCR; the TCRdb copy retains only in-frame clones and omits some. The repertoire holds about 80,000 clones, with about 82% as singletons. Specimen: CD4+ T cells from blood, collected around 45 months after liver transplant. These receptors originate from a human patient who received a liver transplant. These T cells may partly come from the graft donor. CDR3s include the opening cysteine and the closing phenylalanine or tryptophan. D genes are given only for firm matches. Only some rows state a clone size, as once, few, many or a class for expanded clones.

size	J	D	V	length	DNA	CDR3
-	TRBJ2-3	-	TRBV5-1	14	TGCGCCAGCAGCTTGGGATCTAGCACAGATACGCAGTATTTT	CASSLGSSTDTQYF
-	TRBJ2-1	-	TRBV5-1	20	TGCGCCAGCAGCTTGGTGCCACCTGGTTCCCCCGTTGGTCTTTACAATGAGCAGTTCTTC	CASSLVPPGSPVGLYNEQFF
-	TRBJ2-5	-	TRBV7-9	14	TGTGCCAGCAGCCCCATAACAGAGGAAGAGACCCAGTACTTC	CASSPITEEETQYF
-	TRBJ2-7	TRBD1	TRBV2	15	TGTGCCAGCAGTGAAGACCTGACAGGGAGATACGAGCAGTACTTC	CASSEDLTGRYEQYF
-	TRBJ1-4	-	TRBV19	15	TGTGCCAGTAGTATCGGAGGGACAAGTAATGAAAAACTGTTTTTT	CASSIGGTSNEKLFF
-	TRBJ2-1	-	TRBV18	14	TGTGCCAGCTCACCCCAATGGCAGGGCAATGAGCAGTTCTTC	CASSPQWQGNEQFF
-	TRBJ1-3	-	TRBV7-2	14	TGTGCCAGCAGCCCTCCGATCGGGGGCCCTGTCATATATTTT	CASSPPIGGPVIYF
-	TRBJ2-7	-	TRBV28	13	TGTGCCAGCAGTGGGAGACACCCCTACGAGCAGTACTTC	CASSGRHPYEQYF
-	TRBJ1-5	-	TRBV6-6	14	TGTGCCAGCAGAGCAGGGCAAGGGAATCAGCCCCAGCATTTT	CASRAGQGNQPQHF
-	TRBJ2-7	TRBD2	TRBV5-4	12	TGTGCCAGCAGCCCAAACCGGGACTATCTATTTTTC	CASSPNRDYLFF
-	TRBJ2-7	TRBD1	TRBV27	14	TGTGCCAGCAGTTTGGGGACAGGGAACTACGAGCAGTACTTC	CASSLGTGNYEQYF
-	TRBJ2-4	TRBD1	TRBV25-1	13	TGTGCCAGCAGTCGACAGGGTGGAAACATTCAGTACTTC	CASSRQGGNIQYF
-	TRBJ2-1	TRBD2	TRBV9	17	TGTGCCAGCAGCGCCCGTACTAGCGTGGGCTCCTACAATGAGCAGTTCTTC	CASSARTSVGSYNEQFF
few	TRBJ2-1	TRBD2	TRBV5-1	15	TGCGCCAGCATGGGGGCGGGAGGGCCGGTCAATGAGCAGTTCTTC	CASMGAGGPVNEQFF
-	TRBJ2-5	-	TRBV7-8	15	TGTGCCAGCAGCTTCGTCAGGGGAATACAAGAGACCCAGTACTTC	CASSFVRGIQETQYF
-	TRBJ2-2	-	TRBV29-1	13	TGCAGCGTTGAGGGGAAGTACACCGGGGAGCTGTTTTTT	CSVEGKYTGELFF
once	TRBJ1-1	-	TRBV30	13	TGTGCCTGGAGTGTACGGCGGATCACTGAAGCTTTCTTT	CAWSVRRITEAFF
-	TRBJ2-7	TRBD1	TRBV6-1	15	TGTGCCAGCACACCACAGGGGGCTGCCCCCTACGAGCAGTACTTC	CASTPQGAAPYEQYF
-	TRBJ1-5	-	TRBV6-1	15	TGTGCCAGCAGTGTCCGGGGGAGTCGAAATCAGCCCCAGCATTTT	CASSVRGSRNQPQHF
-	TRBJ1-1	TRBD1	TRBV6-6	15	TGTGCCAGCAGTTACTCGGAAGGGGGCGGGACTGAAGCTTTCTTT	CASSYSEGGGTEAFF
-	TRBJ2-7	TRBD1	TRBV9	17	TGTGCCAGCAGCCCGTATGGCGGGGACAGGGGCACCTACGAGCAGTACTTC	CASSPYGGDRGTYEQYF
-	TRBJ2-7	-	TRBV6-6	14	TGTGCCAGCAGACCTCACGGGGGCTCCTACGAGCAGTACTTC	CASRPHGGSYEQYF
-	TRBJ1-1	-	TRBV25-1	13	TGTGCCAGCAGGGACGGGGTGGTCCTTGAAGCTTTCTTT	CASRDGVVLEAFF
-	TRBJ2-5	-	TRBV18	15	TGTGCCAGCTCACCACTCCAGGGGGGACAAGAGACCCAGTACTTC	CASSPLQGGQETQYF
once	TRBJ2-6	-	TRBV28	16	TGTGCCAGCAGTTCCCGGATCGGCTCTGGGGCCAACGTCCTGACTTTC	CASSSRIGSGANVLTF
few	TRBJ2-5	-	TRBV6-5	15	TGTGCCAGCAGTTATCTGTTGGGGGGCAAAGAGACCCAGTACTTC	CASSYLLGGKETQYF
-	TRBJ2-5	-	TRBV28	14	TGTGCCAGCAGTCCACCGTGGAGGGAAGAGACCCAGTACTTC	CASSPPWREETQYF
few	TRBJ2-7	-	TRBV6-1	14	TGTGCCAGCAAGAACTCTCTGGAGTTCTACGAGCAGTACTTC	CASKNSLEFYEQYF
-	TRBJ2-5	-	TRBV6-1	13	TGTGCCAGCAGCGGACACTTGCAAGAGACCCAGTACTTC	CASSGHLQETQYF
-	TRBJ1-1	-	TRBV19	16	TGTGCCAGTAGTATAAATCCCTCGGGACCGAACACTGAAGCTTTCTTT	CASSINPSGPNTEAFF
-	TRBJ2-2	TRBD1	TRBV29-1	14	TGCAGCGTTGAAGGGGACAGGGGGACCGGGGAGCTGTTTTTT	CSVEGDRGTGELFF
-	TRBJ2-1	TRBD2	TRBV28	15	TGTGCCAGCAGTTTTGGAGGGAGGGCCATGGATGAGCAGTTCTTC	CASSFGGRAMDEQFF
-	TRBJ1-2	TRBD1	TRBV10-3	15	TGTGCCATCAGTGCGGGGACAGGGGGCCACTATGGCTACACCTTC	CAISAGTGGHYGYTF
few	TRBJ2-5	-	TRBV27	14	TGTGCCAGCAGTTCCCGGCAGGCCTGGGAGACCCAGTACTTC	CASSSRQAWETQYF
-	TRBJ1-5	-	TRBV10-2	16	TGCGCCAGCAGTGAGTCGTGGCAGCCCTTCAATCAGCCCCAGCATTTT	CASSESWQPFNQPQHF
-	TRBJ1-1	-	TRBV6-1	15	TGTGCCAGCAGTGGGGAACAGGTTGTGGACACTGAAGCTTTCTTT	CASSGEQVVDTEAFF
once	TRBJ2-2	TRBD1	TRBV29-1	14	TGCAGCGTTGAAGGGGACAGGAGCACCGGGGAGCTGTTTTTT	CSVEGDRSTGELFF
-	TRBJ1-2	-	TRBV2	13	TGTGCCAGCAGCGGCCAGTCTATCTATGGCTACACCTTC	CASSGQSIYGYTF
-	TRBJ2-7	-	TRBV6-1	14	TGTGCCAGCAATTCAGGCTGGGGCTCCTACGAGCAGTACTTC	CASNSGWGSYEQYF
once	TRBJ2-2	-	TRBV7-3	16	TGTGCCAGCAGCTCGATAGGCGGGTCGAACACCGGGGAGCTGTTTTTT	CASSSIGGSNTGELFF
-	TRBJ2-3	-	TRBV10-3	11	TGTGCCATCAGTAACACAGATACGCAGTATTTT	CAISNTDTQYF
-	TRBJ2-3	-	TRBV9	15	TGTGCCAGCAGCGCTTCGGGGCTAGTCAGAGATACGCAGTATTTT	CASSASGLVRDTQYF
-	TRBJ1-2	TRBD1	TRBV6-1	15	TGTGCCAGCAGCATCCCGGACAGGGGTACCTATGGCTACACCTTC	CASSIPDRGTYGYTF
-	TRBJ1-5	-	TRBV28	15	TGTGCCAGCAGTTTATTGGGGGGGAACAATCAGCCCCAGCATTTT	CASSLLGGNNQPQHF
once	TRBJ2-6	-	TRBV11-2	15	TGTGCCAGCAGCTCGCAGCAGGCTGGGGCCAACGTCCTGACTTTC	CASSSQQAGANVLTF
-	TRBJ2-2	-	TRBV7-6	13	TGTGCCAGCAGCTTGCTGAACACCGGGGAGCTGTTTTTT	CASSLLNTGELFF
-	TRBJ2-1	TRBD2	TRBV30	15	TGTGCCTGGAGTGTAAGACTAGCGGGAGCCAATGAGCAGTTCTTC	CAWSVRLAGANEQFF
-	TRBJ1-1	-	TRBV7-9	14	TGTGCCAGCAGCCCCTTCCAGGTGAACACTGAAGCTTTCTTT	CASSPFQVNTEAFF
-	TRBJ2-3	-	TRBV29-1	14	TGCAGCGCCAGGGGCAGGGGATACACAGATACGCAGTATTTT	CSARGRGYTDTQYF
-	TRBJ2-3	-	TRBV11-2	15	TGTGCCAGCAGCTTAGATCTCCTAGCGTCGTATACGCAGTATTTT	CASSLDLLASYTQYF
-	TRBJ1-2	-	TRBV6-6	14	TGTGCCAGCAGTCAGACAGGTTCTACTTATGGCTACACCTTC	CASSQTGSTYGYTF